Each of the 18 T cell receptor beta chains below was sequenced from the same sample in a study of CD8+ T cells in alopecia areata. The sample's treatment: oral pan-JAK inhibitor, 5-10 mg twice daily. Alopecia areata patients gave lesional scalp punch biopsies and peripheral blood samples. RNA, once extracted, was reverse transcribed into cDNA for use as the sequencing template. Only in-frame clones appear in the TCRdb table, and some are missing; sequencing was by immunoSEQ multiplex PCR. Of approximately 18,000 clones in the sample, 59% were seen once. The sequencing here drew on skin, taken at week 4, from a patient treated with tofacitinib. All receptors come from a human donor with alopecia areata.

In nucleotides, the CDR3 is TGCGCCAGCAGCACCGGGGGCACAGTGGACACTGAAGCTTTCTTT. It encodes CASSTGGTVDTEAFF. The J gene is TRBJ1-1, the V gene TRBV5-1; D possibly corresponds to TRBD1 (6 bases). Germline loops: CDR1 SGHRS, CDR2 YFSETQ. The V end was cut by 4 bases, the J end by 3 bases, with 16 bases between. CDR3 length: 15 residues.

The V and J genes are TRBV7-2 and TRBJ1-1; perhaps TRBD1 as D (5 bases). The CDR3 contains 12 residues. The germline gives CDR1 SGHTA, CDR2 FQGNSA. Deletions cut 1 base from V and 12 bases from J, with 12 bases between. The CDR3 coding sequence is TGTGCCAGCAGCTTAGTTGGGGGAGAGACTTTCTTT. It is translated as CASSLVGGETFF.

This chain uses TRBV19 with TRBJ1-5; no firm D call. V was clipped by 1 base and J by 5 bases, with 15 bases between them. The length of the CDR3 is 16 residues. Per germline, CDR1 LNHDA and CDR2 SQIVND (reference sequence). Here the CDR3 reads CASSIGGGLGHQPQHF. CDR3 nucleotides: TGTGCCAGTAGTATAGGGGGAGGGTTGGGTCATCAGCCCCAGCATTTT.

This rearrangement joins TRBV9 to TRBJ2-5, with 10 bases fitting TRBD1. Germline V gene sequence: CDR1 SGDLS, CDR2 YYNGEE. This CDR3 is 14 amino acids long. The ends lost 0 bases at V and 5 bases at J; junction bases unmatched: 1. The DNA of the CDR3 is TGTGCCAGCAGCGTAGCGGGACAGGGGGAGACCCAGTACTTC. As protein: CASSVAGQGETQYF.

This chain uses TRBV6-5 with TRBJ2-3, with D perhaps being TRBD1 or TRBD2 (5 bases each). This CDR3 has 16 residues. Germline CDR1 reads MNHEY; CDR2 reads SVGAGI. V dropped 0 bases and J dropped 0 bases, with 10 bases sitting between them. CDR3 in DNA: TGTGCCAGCAGTTACTCCGGGACCGCTAGCACAGATACGCAGTATTTT. Its protein product is CASSYSGTASTDTQYF.

By sample fraction, this clone is medium-sized (0.01 to 0.1%). CDR3 DNA sequence: TGTGCCAGCAGCCCGGCGGACACTGAAGCTTTCTTT. This translates into CASSPADTEAFF. The rearrangement links TRBV7-9 to TRBJ1-1; D gene ambiguous. Germline-derived CDR1 and CDR2 are SEHNR and FQNEAQ (reference sequence). This CDR3 comprises 12 residues. Trimming pared 5 bases from V and 3 bases from J, leaving 7 bases between.

The chain carries TRBV11-2 and TRBJ1-2; unclear D gene. The germline V gene has CDR1 SGHAT and CDR2 FQNNGV. The CDR3 extends over 16 amino acids. Trimming removed 5 bases at V and 0 bases at J, with 16 bases between. The DNA for the CDR3 is TGTGCCAGCAGCCCCCGTCTATCCAAAGCTAACTATGGCTACACCTTC. It translates to CASSPRLSKANYGYTF.

This chain connects TRBV18 to TRBJ1-5, with D perhaps TRBD1 (5 bases). This CDR3 comprises 14 residues. V was shortened by 5 bases and J by 0 bases, with 8 bases between the two germline ends. From germline, CDR1 is KGHSH and CDR2 LQKENI. DNA of the CDR3: TGTGCCAGCTCAATGACAGATAGCAATCAGCCCCAGCATTTT. Its protein product is CASSMTDSNQPQHF.

The chain uses TRBV28 and TRBJ1-6, with 7 bases aligning to TRBD1. Unmatched junction bases numbered 3, after V lost 7 bases and J lost 3 bases. CDR1 MDHEN and CDR2 SYDVKM come from the germline V gene. The CDR3 is made up of 14 amino acids. The chain's CDR3 is CASINRGYNSPLHF. The CDR3 DNA follows: TGTGCCAGCATCAACAGGGGCTATAATTCACCCCTCCACTTT.

This clone was picked up a small number of times. The chain links TRBV29-1 to TRBJ2-1; D unclear. Between the trimmed V and J ends, which lost 3 bases and 8 bases, there was a span of 11 bases. Per the germline V gene, CDR1 is SQVTM and CDR2 is ANQGSEA. The CDR3 spans 12 residues. The CDR3 nucleotides are TGCAGCGTTGAGCGGAATACGGATGAGCAGTTCTTC. Protein: CSVERNTDEQFF.

The chain uses TRBV5-5 and TRBJ1-1; possible D gene TRBD1, 5 bases. The CDR3 extends over 14 amino acids. The V gene's germline CDR1 is SGHKS and CDR2 YYEKEE (reference sequence). V was shortened by 0 bases and J by 1 base, with 7 bases between the two germline ends. CDR3 DNA sequence: TGTGCCAGCAGCTTGGACAGGACGAACACTGAAGCTTTCTTT. As protein: CASSLDRTNTEAFF.

This clone was observed a few times. The chain has TRBV6-5 and TRBJ2-7; 11 nucleotides match TRBD1. CDR3 size: 13 residues. J was trimmed by 7 bases and V by 8 bases; bases with no gene match: 7. Germline-derived CDR1 and CDR2 are MNHEY and SVGAGI. The CDR3 sequence is CASYRDRGLEQYF. The CDR3 nucleotides read TGTGCCAGCTACCGGGACAGGGGGTTAGAGCAGTACTTC.

This clone occurred a few times. The V gene is TRBV4-1, the J gene TRBJ2-2, with D perhaps matching TRBD2 (5 bases). Trimming pared 4 bases from V and 0 bases from J, leaving 15 bases between. This CDR3 has 17 amino acids. Germline assignment: CDR1 MGHRA and CDR2 YSYEKL. CDR3 amino acids: CASSPGIWETNTGELFF. The CDR3 DNA is TGCGCCAGCAGCCCCGGCATCTGGGAGACGAACACCGGGGAGCTGTTTTTT.

This clone was counted between two and nine times. The gene calls are TRBV28 and TRBJ2-7; 8 positions agree with TRBD2. From germline, CDR1 is MDHEN and CDR2 SYDVKM. V lost 7 bases to trimming and J lost 4 bases; unmatched junction nucleotides: 15. The CDR3 runs 16 residues. The CDR3 sequence is CASTPPGAAGEYEQYF. The DNA of the CDR3 is TGTGCCAGCACTCCACCTGGGGCAGCGGGGGAGTACGAGCAGTACTTC.

This chain uses TRBV11-2 with TRBJ2-3, with D possibly being TRBD2 (6 bases). This CDR3 spans 15 amino acids. V gave up 5 bases and J gave up 2 bases, with 14 bases separating them. In germline, CDR1 is SGHAT, CDR2 FQNNGV. The DNA of the CDR3 is TGTGCCAGCAGCGGACGACTGGGACTCACAGATACGCAGTATTTT. Its protein is CASSGRLGLTDTQYF.

This clone was seen only a few times. V and J are TRBV5-6 and TRBJ2-1; D uncertain. In germline, CDR1 is SGHDT, CDR2 YYEEEE. There are 12 residues in the CDR3. Trimming stripped 0 bases from V and 9 bases from J, with 7 bases between. CDR3 bases: TGTGCCAGCAGCTTGGATCCGGTTGAGCAGTTCTTC. This translates into CASSLDPVEQFF.

This chain links TRBV5-1 with TRBJ1-2; D is unresolved. The CDR3 is made up of 13 amino acids. With 0 bases removed from V and 3 bases from J, the gap between germline ends came to 6 bases. The V gene's germline CDR1 is SGHRS and CDR2 YFSETQ. For the CDR3, the DNA is TGCGCCAGCAGCTTGGGGACCCACTATGGCTACACCTTC. It specifies CASSLGTHYGYTF.

The V and J genes are TRBV5-4 and TRBJ2-3, with 14 positions matching TRBD2. The CDR3 runs to 15 residues. Trimming cost V 4 bases and J 4 bases; bases outside gene matches: 2. Germline assignment: CDR1 SGHNT and CDR2 YYREEE (reference sequence). CDR3 nucleotide sequence: TGTGCCAGCAGCCCGACTAGCGGGGGGGCAGATACGCAGTATTTT. Its translation is CASSPTSGGADTQYF. The full variable domain, completed using reference TRBV5-4 and TRBJ2-3, is ETGVTQSPTHLIKTRGQQVTLRCSSQSGHNTVSWYQQALGQGPQFIFQYYREEENGRGNFPPRFSGLQFPNYSSELNVNALELDDSALYLCASSPTSGGADTQYFGPGTRLTVL.